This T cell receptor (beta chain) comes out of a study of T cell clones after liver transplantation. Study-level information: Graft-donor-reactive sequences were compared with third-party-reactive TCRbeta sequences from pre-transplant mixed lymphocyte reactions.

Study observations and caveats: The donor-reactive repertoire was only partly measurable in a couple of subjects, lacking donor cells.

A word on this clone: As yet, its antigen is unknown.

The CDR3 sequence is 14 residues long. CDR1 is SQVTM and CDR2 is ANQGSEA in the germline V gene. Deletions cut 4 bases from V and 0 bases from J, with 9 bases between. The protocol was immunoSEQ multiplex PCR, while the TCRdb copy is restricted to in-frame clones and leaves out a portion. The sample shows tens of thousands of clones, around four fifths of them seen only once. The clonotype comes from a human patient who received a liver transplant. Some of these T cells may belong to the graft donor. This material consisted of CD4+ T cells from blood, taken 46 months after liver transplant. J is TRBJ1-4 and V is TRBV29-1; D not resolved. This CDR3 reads CSVAGPTTNEKLFF. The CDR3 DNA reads TGCAGCGTTGCAGGACCGACAACTAATGAAAAACTGTTTTTT.